This T cell receptor (beta chain) was identified in a study of spatial heterogeneity in lung cancer. At the level of the study: Raw reads showed each unique TCR and UMI combination turning up more than ten times on average. Whole-study findings and limits: Relative to follow-up, resection was when ubiquitous expanded tumor TCRs appeared more in blood.

This clonotype occurred many times. Its specificity is not known. Sample time point: sample taken at primary tumor resection. Researchers sequenced whole RNA taken from tumor, nontumor lung or frozen PBMC without sorting. TCRdb re-derived calls from the 5' RACE reads in MiXCR, one entry per CDR3 protein. The table shows fewer than 45,000 distinct CDR3 sequences, with 6.5% to 8.5% occurring only once. The CDR3 contains 15 residues. Trimming left V 4 bases short and J 6 bases short, with 17 bases between. CDR1 is SGDLS, CDR2 YYNGEE, per germline. This specimen was PBMCs, taken at surgery. The chain recombines TRBV9 with TRBJ2-1; D possibly corresponds to TRBD1 (6 bases). This TCR was recovered from a female donor with early-stage non-small cell lung cancer. Here the CDR3 DNA reads TGTGCCAGCAGCACCCCCCGGGACATCTTCAATGAGCAGTTCTTC. Amino acid sequence: CASSTPRDIFNEQFF.